This T cell receptor beta chain comes out of a study of T-cell reconstitution after alpha-beta-depleted transplantation in children. TCRbeta library construction was performed incorporating unique molecular identifiers. TCRdb reanalysed the PCR reads using MiXCR and keeps one entry per CDR3 protein. The sample lists some 200,000 distinct CDR3 sequences; 13% to 15% were seen once. At least ten counts were recorded for this clonotype. Germline V CDR1 and CDR2: MDHEN, SYDVKM. V gave up 7 bases and J gave up 5 bases, with 14 bases separating them. This CDR3 contains 13 residues. The chain recombines TRBV28 with TRBJ2-5, with D possibly being TRBD1 or TRBD2 (5 bases each). This sequence originates from a human donor who donated a stem cell graft to a child with acute lymphoblastic leukemia. The material was PBMCs from the stem cell graft donor, obtained from the stem cell graft. The CDR3 loop reads CASNVGRQETQYF. DNA for the CDR3: TGTGCCAGCAACGTAGGGAGACAGGAGACCCAGTACTTC.